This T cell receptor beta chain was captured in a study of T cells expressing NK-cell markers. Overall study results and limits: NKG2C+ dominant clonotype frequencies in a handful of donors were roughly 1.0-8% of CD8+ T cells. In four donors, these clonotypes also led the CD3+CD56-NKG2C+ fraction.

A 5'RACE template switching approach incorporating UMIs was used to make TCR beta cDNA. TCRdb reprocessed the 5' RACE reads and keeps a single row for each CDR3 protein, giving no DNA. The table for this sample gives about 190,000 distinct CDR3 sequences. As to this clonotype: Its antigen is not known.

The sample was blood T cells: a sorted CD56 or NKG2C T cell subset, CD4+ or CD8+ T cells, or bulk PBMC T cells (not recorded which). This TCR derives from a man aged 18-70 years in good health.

This CDR3 is CASSYDKTSGGDNEQFF. This chain joins TRBV7-9 and TRBJ2-1; TCRdb indicates TRBD2, and absent DNA this call remains unverified. The CDR3 covers 17 residues. Germline CDR1 is SEHNR and CDR2 is FQNEAQ (reference sequence).